These 18 T cell receptor beta chains originate from one sample sequenced in a study of CD8 T cells in ankylosing spondylitis. TCRdb independently ran MiXCR on the 5' RACE reads; one entry per CDR3 protein. Of tens of thousands of distinct CDR3 sequences detected, 6.2% appear once; the ten largest clones hold around 4.5%. The sequencing sample was made of synovial fluid, either unsorted or a sorted T cell fraction (not recorded which). The receptor set was obtained from a male donor with ankylosing spondylitis.

There are a few counts of this clonotype. The V gene is TRBV28, the J gene TRBJ2-1; D may be TRBD2 (5 bases). The CDR3 is 13 amino acids. Trimming shortened V by 5 bases and J by 6 bases, and 11 bases separated the two germline ends. CDR1 and CDR2 (germline): MDHEN, SYDVKM. CDR3 amino acids: CASSPPRGNEQFF. The CDR3 nucleotides are TGTGCCAGCAGTCCACCACGGGGCAATGAGCAGTTCTTC.

This clonotype was recorded many times. The rearrangement uses TRBV4-1 and TRBJ2-6, with TRBD1 identical over 8 bases. The ends lost 3 bases at V and 5 bases at J; junction bases unmatched: 3. CDR1 MGHRA and CDR2 YSYEKL come from the germline V gene. The CDR3 spans 15 residues. This CDR3 is CASSQTGERANVLTF. Here the CDR3 DNA reads TGCGCCAGCAGCCAGACAGGGGAGAGGGCCAACGTCCTGACTTTC.

V gene TRBV28 combines with J gene TRBJ1-4, with 10 nucleotides matching TRBD1. Trimming removed 7 bases from V and 7 bases from J; junction bases left unmatched: 6. Germline-derived CDR1 and CDR2 are MDHEN and SYDVKM. The length of the CDR3 is 14 residues. Here the CDR3 reads CASKRTGGLEKLFF. The CDR3 nucleotides read TGTGCCAGCAAGAGGACAGGGGGGCTTGAAAAACTGTTTTTT.

This clonotype showed up many times. J is TRBJ2-2 and V is TRBV20-1; D not certain. Trimming pared 0 bases from V and 0 bases from J, leaving 11 bases between. This CDR3 is 16 amino acids long. CDR1 and CDR2 from the germline V gene are DFQATT and SNEGSKA (reference sequence). CDR3 in DNA: TGCAGTGCTAGAGATTTCCGGGCGCCGAACACCGGGGAGCTGTTTTTT. This translates into CSARDFRAPNTGELFF.

Ten or more counts support this clonotype. The chain employs TRBV7-4 and TRBJ2-7; no clear D. Germline V lookup: CDR1 SGHVT, CDR2 SQSDAQ. This CDR3 comprises 13 residues. The V gene lost 2 bases and the J gene lost 3 bases, with 8 bases spanning the gap. CDR3 in DNA: TGTGCCAGCAGCTTATTTGGCGTCTACGAGCAGTACTTC. The encoded protein is CASSLFGVYEQYF.

This clonotype was recorded many times. The chain carries TRBV29-1 and TRBJ2-7; perhaps TRBD1 as D (6 bases). Germline V gene data show CDR1 as SQVTM and CDR2 as ANQGSEA. Trimming removed 7 bases from V and 1 base from J, with 11 bases in between. The CDR3 contains 12 residues. In DNA, the CDR3 is TGCAGCGCCGGGACATTATCCTACGAGCAGTACTTC. This gives the protein CSAGTLSYEQYF.

At least ten counts were recorded for this clonotype. The V call is TRBV20-1, the J call TRBJ2-1; 11 nucleotides line up with TRBD2. The CDR3 extends over 17 amino acids. Germline-derived CDR1 and CDR2 are DFQATT and SNEGSKA (reference sequence). V lost 3 bases and J lost 0; bases outside the gene matches: 7. The CDR3 DNA sequence: TGCAGTGCTAGCGGGGGACTAGCGGATAGCTCCTACAATGAGCAGTTCTTC. It translates to CSASGGLADSSYNEQFF.

This clonotype was seen many times. V gene TRBV7-2 combines with J gene TRBJ1-1; 8 bases agree with TRBD1. Germline V gives CDR1 SGHTA, CDR2 FQGNSA. The V and J ends lost 7 bases and 1 base, in that order; junction bases with no gene match: 8. The CDR3 totals 15 residues. CDR3 coding DNA: TGTGCCAGCATCCTACAGGGGGGGCAGAACACTGAAGCTTTCTTT. Amino acids: CASILQGGQNTEAFF. The full variable domain, rest sourced from reference TRBV7-2 and TRBJ1-1, is GAGVSQSPSNKVTEKGKDVELRCDPISGHTALYWYRQSLGQGLEFLIYFQGNSAPDKSGLPSDRFSAERTGGSVSTLTIQRTQQEDSAVYLCASILQGGQNTEAFFGQGTRLTVV.

This clonotype was observed at least ten times. The genes are TRBV29-1 and TRBJ1-2; 12 nucleotides line up with TRBD1. The V gene end was trimmed by 7 bases and the J gene end by 8 bases; junction bases not matched to a gene: 8. Germline CDR1 SQVTM, CDR2 ANQGSEA. This CDR3 contains 13 residues. Here the CDR3 reads CSARDRGLGGYTF. The DNA for the CDR3 is TGCAGCGCTCGGGACAGGGGGCTCGGGGGCTACACCTTC.

This clonotype was seen ten or more times. The rearrangement joins TRBV12-3 or TRBV12-4 to TRBJ2-2; D gene uncertain. The V and J ends lost 6 bases and 6 bases respectively, with 8 bases between them. This CDR3 is 12 amino acids long. Here the CDR3 reads CASSHGPGELFF. In DNA, the CDR3 is TGTGCCAGCAGCCATGGTCCCGGGGAGCTGTTTTTT.

This clonotype was detected many times. The chain combines TRBV2 with TRBJ2-7; no firm D call. V dropped 4 bases and J dropped 1 base, with 5 bases sitting between them. CDR1 SNHLY and CDR2 FYNNEI come from the germline V gene. The CDR3 is made up of 12 amino acids. CDR3 DNA: TGTGCCAGCAGTGGGGAATCCTACGAGCAGTACTTC. As protein: CASSGESYEQYF.

In this sample, this clonotype turned up many times. The chain uses TRBV5-6 and TRBJ2-7; 7 bases fit TRBD1. Germline V gene data show CDR1 as SGHDT and CDR2 as YYEEEE. Unmatched junction bases numbered 5, after V lost 2 bases and J lost 3 bases. This CDR3 is built from 14 residues. For the CDR3, the DNA is TGTGCCAGCAGCTTCGACAGGGTGGGCTACGAGCAGTACTTC. It encodes CASSFDRVGYEQYF.

On this clonotype: Being one base from a much bigger clone, this may be a read error. This rearrangement joins TRBV2 to TRBJ2-7; 7 nucleotides match TRBD2. V shed 6 bases, J shed 6 bases, and the junction held 2 bases outside the gene matches. The CDR3 extends over 11 amino acids. CDR1 and CDR2 (germline): SNHLY, FYNNEI. The CDR3 spells CASRVAGEQYF. DNA for the CDR3: TGTGCCAGCAGGGTAGCGGGCGAGCAGTACTTC.

As DNA, the CDR3 is TGCAGTTTACTCCTCCCCCCTGGGGAAAAACTGTTTTTT. Its translation: CSLLLPPGEKLFF. This chain links TRBV20-1 with TRBJ1-4; the D is unclear. CDR1 is DFQATT and CDR2 is SNEGSKA in the germline V gene (reference sequence). This CDR3 spans 13 amino acids. Deletions cut 8 bases from V and 8 bases from J, with 18 bases between.

In the case of this clonotype: This may be a read error: a much more frequent sequence differs by one nucleotide. The chain combines TRBV7-3 with TRBJ2-1; 11 bases map to TRBD2. This CDR3 region has 14 residues. Germline CDR1 SGHTA, CDR2 FQGTGA. CDR3 nucleotides: TGTGCCAGCAGCTTGACTAGCGGGATACATGAGCAGCTCTTC. Its translation is CASSLTSGIHEQLF. The full variable domain, with the rest looked up from reference TRBV7-3 and TRBJ2-1, is GAGVSQTPSNKVTEKGKYVELRCDPISGHTALYWYRQSLGQGPEFLIYFQGTGAADDSGLPNDRFFAVRPEGSVSTLKIQRTERGDSAVYLCASSLTSGIHEQLFGPGTRLTVL.

Ten or more counts support this clonotype. V gene TRBV18 combines with J gene TRBJ2-7; TRBD1 matches at 9 bases. The CDR3 spans 14 residues. Trimming took 5 bases from V and 6 from J; bases not matched to a gene: 8. The germline gives CDR1 KGHSH, CDR2 LQKENI. The CDR3 DNA reads TGTGCCAGCTCATCGGGACAGGGTATGGTCGAGCAGTACTTC. Encoded protein: CASSSGQGMVEQYF.

This clonotype was seen more than once but under ten times. This chain uses TRBV24-1 with TRBJ2-5; D is possibly TRBD1 or TRBD2 (5 bases each). Trimming removed 9 bases at V and 1 base at J, with 5 bases between. This CDR3 has 11 amino acids. CDR1 is KGHDR and CDR2 is SFDVKD in the germline V gene. CDR3 protein: CATGTQETQYF. The CDR3 nucleotides are TGTGCCACCGGGACCCAAGAGACCCAGTACTTC.

This clonotype has only a few counts. This sequence joins TRBV12-3 or TRBV12-4 and TRBJ1-1; TRBD1 might be the D (6 bases). The CDR3 spans 16 residues. V was trimmed by 0 bases and J by 1 base, leaving 12 bases between them. The CDR3 DNA reads TGTGCCAGCAGTTTAGCGCTGACAGGCGGGAACACTGAAGCTTTCTTT. This sequence encodes CASSLALTGGNTEAFF.